Below are 3 T cell receptor beta chains sequenced from a single sample in a study of cytomegalovirus exposure and HLA in healthy donors. Both 60 Vbeta primers and 13 Jbeta primers went into the PCR. Only in-frame clones appear in the TCRdb table, and some are missing; sequencing was by immunoSEQ multiplex PCR. The sample yields 150,000 to 200,000 clones, approximately 71% seen once. The sample consisted of PBMCs. The origin of the receptors is a woman under 30 in good health and CMV-seropositive.

V is TRBV27 and J is TRBJ2-5; D might be TRBD2 (6 bases). V lost 6 bases to trimming and J lost 3 bases, with 17 bases between them. The CDR3 sequence is 15 residues long. Germline CDR1 MNHEY, CDR2 SMNVEV (reference sequence). Here the CDR3 DNA reads TGTGCCAGCAGGGCCCCCATGGCGGGAAAAGAGACCCAGTACTTC. It yields the protein CASRAPMAGKETQYF.

This clone has more than one count but fewer than ten. This chain uses TRBV25-1 with TRBJ2-1; D may be TRBD2 (5 bases). The V end was cut by 2 bases, the J end by 9 bases, with 11 bases between. The germline V gene has CDR1 MGHDK and CDR2 SYGVNS. CDR3 length: 13 amino acids. The DNA for the CDR3 is TGTGCCAGCAGTGAAAGGTCCCGGGGTGAGCAGTTCTTC. Its translation is CASSERSRGEQFF.

The DNA for the CDR3 is TGTGCCAGCAGCTTAGCAAGGGGGATTACAACGACTAATGAAAAACTGTTTTTT. Encoded protein: CASSLARGITTTNEKLFF. J is TRBJ1-4 and V is TRBV7-9; maybe TRBD1 (6 bases). The CDR3 is 18 amino acids. Germline CDR1 is SEHNR and CDR2 is FQNEAQ (reference sequence). Trimming removed 0 bases at V and 2 bases at J, with 16 bases between. Full variable domain (rest looked up from reference TRBV7-9 and TRBJ1-4): DTGVSQNPRHKITKRGQNVTFRCDPISEHNRLYWYRQTLGQGPEFLTYFQNEAQLEKSRLLSDRFSAERPKGSFSTLEIQRTEQGDSAMYLCASSLARGITTTNEKLFFGSGTQLSVL.